These 6 T cell receptor beta chains were all obtained from the same sample, sequenced in a study of identical twins. TCRdb called the 5' RACE reads again in MiXCR, with one record for every CDR3 protein. Of 690,000 or so distinct CDR3 sequences listed, roughly 8% are singletons. The same sample was also used in a study of yellow fever vaccine responses in identical twins.

Sample: PBMCs. These receptor sequences come from a woman between 18 and 29 years old in good health.

This clonotype was seen repeatedly, ten times or more. The chain is built from TRBV10-1 and TRBJ2-1, with TRBD2 matching 9 bases. Trimming cost V 3 bases and J 9 bases; bases outside gene matches: 12. From germline, CDR1 is WNHNN and CDR2 SYGVQD (reference sequence). The CDR3 extends over 16 amino acids. CDR3 region: CASSELAGVGVGEQFF. The CDR3 DNA reads as TGCGCCAGCAGTGAACTAGCGGGTGTGGGGGTCGGTGAGCAGTTCTTC.

This clonotype was counted only a few times. V usage is TRBV28 and J usage is TRBJ2-2; tentative D call: TRBD2 (5 bases). This CDR3 comprises 18 residues. V shed 3 bases and J shed 0 bases, with 17 bases lying between them. The germline CDR1 and CDR2 sequences are MDHEN and SYDVKM. Here the CDR3 reads CASSFPLVPPANTGELFF. The CDR3 DNA follows: TGTGCCAGCAGTTTCCCACTAGTTCCCCCCGCGAACACCGGGGAGCTGTTTTTT. Looking up the rest from reference TRBV28 and TRBJ2-2 gives the full variable domain: DVKVTQSSRYLVKRTGEKVFLECVQDMDHENMFWYRQDPGLGLRLIYFSYDVKMKEKGDIPEGYSVSREKKERFSLILESASTNQTSMYLCASSFPLVPPANTGELFFGEGSRLTVL.

This clonotype was picked up many times. As DNA, the CDR3 is TGCAGTGCTTACGACAGGGGCGGCTACACCTTC. Amino acid sequence: CSAYDRGGYTF. The chain links TRBV20-1 to TRBJ1-2; 8 positions match TRBD1. V lost 5 bases and J lost 8; bases outside the gene matches: 4. Germline V gene lookup returns CDR1 DFQATT and CDR2 SNEGSKA (reference sequence). This CDR3 contains 11 residues.

This clonotype was recorded a few times. V and J are TRBV12-3 or TRBV12-4 and TRBJ1-2, with 9 bases fitting TRBD1. V was clipped by 5 bases and J by 7 bases; unmatched bases: 8. This CDR3 is 14 amino acids long. CDR3 sequence: CASSQGQGQGGYTF. In DNA, the CDR3 is TGTGCCAGCAGTCAGGGACAGGGACAGGGTGGCTACACCTTC.

CDR3 region: CASSSDRSNEQFF. The CDR3 DNA reads as TGTGCCAGCTCTTCGGACAGGTCAAATGAGCAGTTCTTC. The V and J genes are TRBV18 and TRBJ2-1; 7 bases are a match to TRBD1. From germline, CDR1 is KGHSH and CDR2 LQKENI. CDR3 size: 13 residues. V lost 6 bases, J lost 7 bases, and 6 bases stayed unmatched.

This clonotype came up many times. The V and J genes are TRBV5-1 and TRBJ2-1, with 10 nucleotides matching TRBD2. Germline lookup yields CDR1 SGHRS and CDR2 YFSETQ. J gave up 3 bases and V 4 bases, and 13 bases lay outside the gene matches. The length of the CDR3 is 18 residues. In DNA, the CDR3 is TGCGCCAGCAGCATCGGACTAGCGGCTTTACCACTCTACAATGAGCAGTTCTTC. Its protein is CASSIGLAALPLYNEQFF.